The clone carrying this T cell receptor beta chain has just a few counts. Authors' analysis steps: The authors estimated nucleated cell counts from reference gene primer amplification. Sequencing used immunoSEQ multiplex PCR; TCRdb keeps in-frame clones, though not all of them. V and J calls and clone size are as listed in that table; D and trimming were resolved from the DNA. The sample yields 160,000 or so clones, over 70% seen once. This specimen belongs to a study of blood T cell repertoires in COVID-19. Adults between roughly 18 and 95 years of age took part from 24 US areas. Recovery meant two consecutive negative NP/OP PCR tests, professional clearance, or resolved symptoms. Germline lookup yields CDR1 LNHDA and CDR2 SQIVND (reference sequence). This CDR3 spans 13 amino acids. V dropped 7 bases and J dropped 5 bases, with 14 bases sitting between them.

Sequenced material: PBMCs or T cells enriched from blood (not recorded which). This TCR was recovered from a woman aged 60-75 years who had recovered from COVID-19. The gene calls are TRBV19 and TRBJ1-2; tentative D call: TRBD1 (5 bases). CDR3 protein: CASIRDGSYGYTF. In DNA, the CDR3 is TGTGCCAGTATCCGGGACGGGAGTTATGGCTACACCTTC.